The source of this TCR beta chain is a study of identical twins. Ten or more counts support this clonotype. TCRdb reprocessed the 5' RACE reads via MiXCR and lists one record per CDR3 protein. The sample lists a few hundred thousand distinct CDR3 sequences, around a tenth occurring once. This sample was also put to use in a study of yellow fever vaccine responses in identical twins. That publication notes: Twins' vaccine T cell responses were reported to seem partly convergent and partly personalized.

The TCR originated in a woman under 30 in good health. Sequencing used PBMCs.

The CDR3 protein is CASSQASGSRTGELFF. The CDR3 coding sequence is TGTGCCAGCAGCCAAGCGAGCGGGAGCAGGACCGGGGAGCTGTTTTTT. The rearrangement links TRBV4-2 to TRBJ2-2; TRBD2 aligns across 8 bases. The germline CDR1 and CDR2 sequences are LGHNA and YNFKEQ. The trim removed 1 base at V and 5 bases at J, leaving 6 bases unmatched. The CDR3 runs 16 residues.